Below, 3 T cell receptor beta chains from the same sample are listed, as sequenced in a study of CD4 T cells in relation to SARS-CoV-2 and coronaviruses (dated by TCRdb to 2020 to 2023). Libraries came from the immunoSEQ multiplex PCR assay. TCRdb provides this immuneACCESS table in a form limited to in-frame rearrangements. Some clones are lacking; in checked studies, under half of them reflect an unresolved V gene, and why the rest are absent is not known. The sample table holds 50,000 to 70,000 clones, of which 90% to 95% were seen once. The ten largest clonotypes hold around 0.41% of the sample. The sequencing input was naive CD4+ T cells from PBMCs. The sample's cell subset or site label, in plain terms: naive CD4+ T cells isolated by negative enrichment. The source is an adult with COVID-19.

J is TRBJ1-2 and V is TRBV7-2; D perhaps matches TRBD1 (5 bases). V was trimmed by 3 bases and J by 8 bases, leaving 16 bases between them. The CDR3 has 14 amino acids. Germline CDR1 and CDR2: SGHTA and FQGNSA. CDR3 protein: CASSFSGLWEGYTF. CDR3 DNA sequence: TGTGCCAGCAGCTTCTCGGGGCTGTGGGAGGGCTACACCTTC.

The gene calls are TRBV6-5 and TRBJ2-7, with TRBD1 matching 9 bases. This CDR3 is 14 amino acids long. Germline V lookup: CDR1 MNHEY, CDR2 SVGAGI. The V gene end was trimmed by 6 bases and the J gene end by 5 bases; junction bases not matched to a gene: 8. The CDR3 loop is CASSPGQGYHEQYF. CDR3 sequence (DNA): TGTGCCAGCAGCCCCGGACAGGGGTACCACGAGCAGTACTTC.

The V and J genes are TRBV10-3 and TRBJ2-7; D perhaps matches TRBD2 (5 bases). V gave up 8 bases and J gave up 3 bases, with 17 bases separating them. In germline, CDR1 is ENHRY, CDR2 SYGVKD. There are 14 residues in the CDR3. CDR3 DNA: TGTGCCATCGGGAGACTGCTTGGGAGCTACGAGCAGTACTTC. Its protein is CAIGRLLGSYEQYF.